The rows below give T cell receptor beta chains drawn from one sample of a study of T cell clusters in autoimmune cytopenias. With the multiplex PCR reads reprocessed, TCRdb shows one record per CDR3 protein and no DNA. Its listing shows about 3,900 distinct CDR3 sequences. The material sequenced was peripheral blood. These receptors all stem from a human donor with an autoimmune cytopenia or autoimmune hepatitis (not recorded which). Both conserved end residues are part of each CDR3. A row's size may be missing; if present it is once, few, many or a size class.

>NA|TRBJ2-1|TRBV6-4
CASSVLAGGNNEQFF
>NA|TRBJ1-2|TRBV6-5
CASKRSTQGFVYGYTF
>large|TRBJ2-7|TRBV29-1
CSVDLGTGVNYEQYF
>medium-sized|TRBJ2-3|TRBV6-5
CASRKGGRTTDTQYF
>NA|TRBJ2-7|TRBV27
CASSIRVGAVYEQYF
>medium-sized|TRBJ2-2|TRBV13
CASTWGEQDRTGELFF
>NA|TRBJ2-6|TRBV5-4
CASDLARGYPSGANVLTF
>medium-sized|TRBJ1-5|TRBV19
CASSVSGVTQPQHF
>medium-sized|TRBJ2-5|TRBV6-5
CASIPDRDQETQYF
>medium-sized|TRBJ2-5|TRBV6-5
CASSYLGAAQETQYF
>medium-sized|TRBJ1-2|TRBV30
CAWSTTVYGYTF
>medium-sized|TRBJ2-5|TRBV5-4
CASSPEVAGGVQETQYF
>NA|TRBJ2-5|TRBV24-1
CATSDFTSGRLETQYF
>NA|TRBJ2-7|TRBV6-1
CASSEGTGGSYEQYF
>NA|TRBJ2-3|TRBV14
CASSQESSFTDTQYF
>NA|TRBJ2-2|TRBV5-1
CASSADTMITGELFF
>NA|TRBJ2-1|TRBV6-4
CASSDEDAGNNEQFF
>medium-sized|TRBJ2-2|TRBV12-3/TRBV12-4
CASGWTRTGELFF
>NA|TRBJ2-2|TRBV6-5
CASSYSGKNTGELFF
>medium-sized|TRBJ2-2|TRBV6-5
CASSTSVTSGSWTGELFF
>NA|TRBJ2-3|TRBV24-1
CATSGSAGMDTQYF
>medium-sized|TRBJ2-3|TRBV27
CASSSRTSRQYF
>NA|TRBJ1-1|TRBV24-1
CALPPRPRHHDKNTEAFF
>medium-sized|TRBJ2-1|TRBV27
CASSPGTSGRNEQFF